This is a list of T cell receptor beta chains from one sample in a study of T cells after yellow fever vaccination. In TCRdb, the 5' RACE reads were re-called with MiXCR into one record per CDR3 protein. Of just under 600,000 distinct CDR3 sequences in the sample, roughly 13% were seen once. Specimen: PBMCs, collected on the day of the yellow fever booster vaccination. These TCRs come from a man aged 25 to 45 who received the YFV17D yellow fever vaccine. Both conserved end residues are part of each CDR3. D genes are given only for firm matches. For some rows the clone size is stated as once, few or many, or as a class when expanded; others skip it.

V	size	length	D	J	CDR3	DNA
TRBV20-1	few	12	.	TRBJ2-5	CSALGSQETQYF	TGCAGTGCTCTCGGGAGTCAAGAGACCCAGTACTTC
TRBV5-1	.	16	TRBD2	TRBJ2-1	CASSFVIAGSLGEQFF	TGCGCCAGCAGCTTTGTAATAGCGGGATCGCTGGGGGAGCAGTTCTTC
TRBV20-1	.	15	TRBD1	TRBJ2-1	CSASPRDSHYNEQFF	TGCAGTGCTAGCCCCCGGGACAGCCACTACAATGAGCAGTTCTTC
TRBV7-9	few	13	.	TRBJ2-7	CASARGGRGHQYF	TGTGCCAGCGCTAGGGGGGGGCGAGGACATCAGTACTTC
TRBV20-1	.	13	TRBD1	TRBJ2-1	CSASQGATGEQFF	TGCAGTGCTAGTCAGGGGGCGACTGGTGAGCAGTTCTTC
TRBV15	.	13	.	TRBJ1-6	CATSRGAGSPLHF	TGTGCCACCAGCAGAGGGGCAGGCTCACCCCTCCACTTT
TRBV5-1	few	13	.	TRBJ2-7	CASSLRGNYEQYF	TGCGCCAGCAGCTTGCGTGGGAACTACGAGCAGTACTTC
TRBV7-9	few	17	.	TRBJ2-7	CASSSAHGGPPTYEQYF	TGTGCCAGCAGCTCAGCCCACGGTGGGCCTCCCACCTACGAGCAGTACTTC
TRBV6-2/TRBV6-3	.	15	TRBD2	TRBJ2-5	CASSYSAGDVETQYF	TGTGCCAGCAGTTACTCAGCGGGAGACGTAGAGACCCAGTACTTC
TRBV7-2	few	14	TRBD2	TRBJ2-7	CASSPFAGDYEQYF	TGTGCCAGCAGCCCTTTCGCGGGAGACTACGAGCAGTACTTC
TRBV7-2	few	14	.	TRBJ2-3	CASSLASTTDTQYF	TGTGCCAGCAGCTTAGCGAGTACTACAGATACGCAGTATTTT
TRBV7-2	few	14	TRBD1	TRBJ1-5	CASSYGQGLGPQHF	TGTGCCAGCAGCTACGGACAGGGTTTGGGGCCCCAGCATTTT
TRBV14	many	15	TRBD2	TRBJ2-1	CASSPLAGDSNEQFF	TGTGCCAGCAGCCCGCTAGCGGGAGATTCCAATGAGCAGTTCTTC
TRBV20-1	.	14	.	TRBJ2-7	CSARVSGSSYEQYF	TGCAGTGCTAGAGTTTCGGGGAGCTCCTACGAGCAGTACTTC
TRBV11-2	.	11	TRBD2	TRBJ2-1	CASSLGLVDFF	TGTGCCAGCAGCTTGGGACTAGTAGATTTCTTC
TRBV12-3/TRBV12-4	.	16	.	TRBJ2-1	CASEGGQLNRDNEQFF	TGTGCCAGCGAGGGGGGCCAACTTAATCGGGACAATGAGCAGTTCTTC
TRBV4-2	few	17	.	TRBJ2-7	CASSQDSDTARTYEQYF	TGTGCCAGCAGCCAAGATTCTGACACCGCTCGGACCTACGAGCAGTACTTC
TRBV7-9	.	12	TRBD1	TRBJ1-2	CASSLGTGGYTF	TGTGCCAGCAGCTTGGGGACAGGCGGCTACACCTTC
TRBV28	few	13	.	TRBJ2-7	CASSTGYGYEQYF	TGTGCCAGCAGTACAGGGTACGGCTACGAGCAGTACTTC
TRBV7-9	few	15	.	TRBJ2-5	CASSHQLAAMETQYF	TGTGCCAGCAGCCACCAACTAGCAGCGATGGAGACCCAGTACTTC
TRBV4-3	few	14	TRBD2	TRBJ2-1	CASSLRSAGGEQFF	TGCGCCAGCAGCCTACGGTCCGCGGGGGGTGAGCAGTTCTTC
TRBV9	many	14	.	TRBJ1-2	CASSVGGLDYGYTF	TGTGCCAGCAGCGTGGGGGGCCTGGACTATGGCTACACCTTC
TRBV7-2	few	16	.	TRBJ1-6	CASSSEILSPVSPLHF	TGTGCCAGCAGCTCCGAAATCCTAAGCCCCGTCTCCCCCCTCCACTTT
TRBV6-2/TRBV6-3	few	15	.	TRBJ2-7	CASSRPAGLSYEQYF	TGTGCCAGCAGTCGGCCAGCGGGTTTATCCTACGAGCAGTACTTC
TRBV11-3	.	13	.	TRBJ2-1	CASSLERGDPPFF	TGTGCCAGCAGCTTAGAGAGGGGGGACCCCCCGTTCTTC
TRBV7-9	.	17	.	TRBJ1-6	CASSAWASSSYNSPLHF	TGTGCCAGCAGCGCCTGGGCCAGCAGCTCCTATAATTCACCCCTCCACTTT
TRBV7-9	.	14	.	TRBJ2-3	CASSPPGRPYTQYF	TGTGCCAGCAGCCCACCGGGGCGCCCGTATACGCAGTATTTT
TRBV2	.	11	.	TRBJ2-7	CASREGVEQYF	TGTGCCAGCAGAGAGGGGGTTGAGCAGTACTTC
TRBV30	.	13	TRBD1	TRBJ2-7	CASALTGGYEQYF	TGTGCCTCGGCCCTGACAGGGGGCTACGAGCAGTACTTC
TRBV15	.	15	TRBD2	TRBJ2-1	CATRDLAGGPNEQFF	TGTGCCACCAGGGACCTAGCGGGAGGGCCGAATGAGCAGTTCTTC
TRBV27	.	15	.	TRBJ2-2	CASSLVPVNTGELFF	TGTGCCAGCAGTTTAGTCCCAGTGAACACCGGGGAGCTGTTTTTT
TRBV30	.	13	.	TRBJ1-1	CAWATGHSTEAFF	TGTGCCTGGGCTACAGGTCATAGCACTGAAGCTTTCTTT
TRBV7-9	few	12	.	TRBJ2-1	CASSGGINEQFF	TGTGCCAGCAGCGGAGGGATAAATGAGCAGTTCTTC
TRBV14	.	17	TRBD1	TRBJ2-1	CASSHQRDRGPLNEQFF	TGTGCCAGCAGCCACCAACGGGACAGGGGGCCTCTCAATGAGCAGTTCTTC
TRBV15	few	15	.	TRBJ1-5	CATSRDLGVYQPQHF	TGTGCCACCAGCAGAGATCTAGGGGTTTATCAGCCCCAGCATTTT